This T cell receptor (beta chain) was identified in a study of metastatic and nonmetastatic thyroid tumors. Across the study: Repertoires were compared across blood and tumor or nodule tissue from malignant and benign thyroid patients.

Per the authors' pipeline: Clinicopathological groups differed in CDR3, with these differences serving to build a distant-metastasis classifier for papillary thyroid cancer. TCRdb reprocessed the PCR reads using MiXCR. The V and J calls, along with clone size, are taken from TCRdb and not from the paper's own processing. The sample records over 10,000 clones, approximately 23% being singletons. The V and J ends lost 7 bases and 8 bases, in that order; junction bases with no gene match: 20. In germline, CDR1 is SGHRS, CDR2 YFSETQ. This CDR3 spans 16 amino acids. The study, taken as a whole, reports: It was reportedly found that TCR beta diversity was significantly higher in malignant thyroid tumors than in benign nodules, a difference seen in both blood and tumor samples.

This clone is deemed medium-sized. Its antigen is as yet unknown. No patient had received any treatment before thyroid surgery. This receptor was taken from a female donor with papillary thyroid cancer or a benign thyroid nodule (not recorded which). Some clones in this sample may be carry-over from other donors' samples. The sample taken for sequencing was adjacent normal tissue. V is TRBV5-1 and J is TRBJ1-2; 7 bases align to TRBD1. The CDR3 region is CASAGRMGQPGEGYTF. For the CDR3, the DNA is TGCGCCAGCGCTGGTCGGATGGGACAGCCAGGCGAAGGCTACACCTTC.